This T cell receptor beta chain was obtained from a study of OX40 agonist ivuxolimab in advanced cancers. Overall study results and limits: Among expanded peripheral T cells, antigen specificity went undetermined. Compared with CD4+, CD8+ T cells on average had more expanded clones.

Blood specimens came from baseline, cycle 4 day 1, and cycle 7 day 1. For this clone: Its antigen is unidentified.

The V and J ends lost 6 bases and 6 bases respectively, with 12 bases between them. This CDR3 region has 12 residues. Germline CDR1 and CDR2: MNHNS and SASEGT. The protocol was immunoSEQ multiplex PCR, while the TCRdb copy is restricted to in-frame clones and leaves out a portion. Of tens of thousands of clones in the sample, 75% to 90% were seen once. The rearrangement joins TRBV6-1 to TRBJ2-7, with D perhaps matching TRBD1 (6 bases). Sequenced material: CD4+ or CD8+ T cells sorted from blood, taken in a trial of the OX40 agonist ivuxolimab. The receptor was isolated from an adult with an advanced solid tumor such as melanoma, head and neck, liver or kidney cancer. DNA for the CDR3: TGTGCCAGCAGCCAGCAGGGGTTCGAGCAGTACTTC. This sequence encodes CASSQQGFEQYF.